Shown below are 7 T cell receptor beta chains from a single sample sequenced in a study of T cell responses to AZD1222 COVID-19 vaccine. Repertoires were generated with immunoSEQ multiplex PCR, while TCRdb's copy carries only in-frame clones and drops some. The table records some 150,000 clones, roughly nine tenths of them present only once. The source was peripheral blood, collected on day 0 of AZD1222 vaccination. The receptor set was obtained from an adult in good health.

CDR3 DNA: TGTGCCAGCAGCCCGGAGGGGAGTAGCTCTGGAAACACCATATATTTT. Translation gives CASSPEGSSSGNTIYF. The chain employs TRBV7-2 and TRBJ1-3, with D perhaps matching TRBD1 (5 bases). Between the trimmed V and J ends, which lost 5 bases and 0 bases, there was a span of 14 bases. The CDR3 loop spans 16 amino acids. CDR1 is SGHTA, CDR2 FQGNSA, per germline.

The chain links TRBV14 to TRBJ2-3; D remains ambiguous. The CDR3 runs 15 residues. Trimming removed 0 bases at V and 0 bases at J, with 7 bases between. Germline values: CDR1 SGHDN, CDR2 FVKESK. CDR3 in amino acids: CASSQDTVSTDTQYF. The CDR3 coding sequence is TGTGCCAGCAGCCAAGACACAGTTAGCACAGATACGCAGTATTTT.

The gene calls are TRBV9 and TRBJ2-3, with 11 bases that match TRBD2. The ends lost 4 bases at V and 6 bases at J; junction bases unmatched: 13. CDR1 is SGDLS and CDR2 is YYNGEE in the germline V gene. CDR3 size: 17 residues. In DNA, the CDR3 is TGTGCCAGCAGCCCGTACCCCACTAGCGGGGGTGGCGATACGCAGTATTTT. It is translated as CASSPYPTSGGGDTQYF.

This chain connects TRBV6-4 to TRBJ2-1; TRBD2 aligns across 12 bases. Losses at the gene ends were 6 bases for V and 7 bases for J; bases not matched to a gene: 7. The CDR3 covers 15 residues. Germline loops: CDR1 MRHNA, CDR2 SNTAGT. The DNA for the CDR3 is TGTGCCAGCAGCCAACTAGCGGGGGGCGGGAATGAGCAGTTCTTC. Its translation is CASSQLAGGGNEQFF.

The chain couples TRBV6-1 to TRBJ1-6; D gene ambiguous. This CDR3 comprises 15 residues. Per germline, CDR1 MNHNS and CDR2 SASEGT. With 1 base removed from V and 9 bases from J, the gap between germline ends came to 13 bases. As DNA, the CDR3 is TGTGCCAGCAGTGAAGGGAGCTTTCTCGGTTCACCCCTCCACTTT. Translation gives CASSEGSFLGSPLHF.

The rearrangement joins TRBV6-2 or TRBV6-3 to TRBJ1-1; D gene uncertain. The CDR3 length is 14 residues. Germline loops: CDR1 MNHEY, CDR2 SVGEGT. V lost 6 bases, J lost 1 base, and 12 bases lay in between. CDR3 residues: CASSHRLGNTEAFF. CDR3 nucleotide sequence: TGTGCCAGCAGCCACAGACTGGGGAACACTGAAGCTTTCTTT.

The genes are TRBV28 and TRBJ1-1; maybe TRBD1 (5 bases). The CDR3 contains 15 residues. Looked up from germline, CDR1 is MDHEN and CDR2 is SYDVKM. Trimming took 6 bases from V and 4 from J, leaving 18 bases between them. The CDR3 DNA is TGTGCCAGCAGACTCCCGGGACCGGGGACCACTGAAGCTTTCTTT. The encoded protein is CASRLPGPGTTEAFF.